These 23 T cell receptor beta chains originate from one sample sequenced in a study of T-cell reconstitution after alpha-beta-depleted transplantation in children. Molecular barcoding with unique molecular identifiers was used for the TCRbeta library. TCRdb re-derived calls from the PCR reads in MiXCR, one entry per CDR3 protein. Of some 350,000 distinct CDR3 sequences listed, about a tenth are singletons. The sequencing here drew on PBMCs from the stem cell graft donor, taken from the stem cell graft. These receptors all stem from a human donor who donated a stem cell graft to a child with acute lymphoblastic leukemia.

The CDR3 loop is CASSLSVAGMNTGELFF. The CDR3 nucleotides read TGTGCCAGCAGCTTATCTGTCGCAGGGATGAACACCGGGGAGCTGTTTTTT. This sequence joins TRBV7-8 and TRBJ2-2; TRBD1 is a possible D gene (5 bases). CDR1 SGHVS and CDR2 FQNEAQ come from the germline V gene. This CDR3 has 17 residues. V lost 2 bases to trimming and J lost 1 base, with 14 bases between them.

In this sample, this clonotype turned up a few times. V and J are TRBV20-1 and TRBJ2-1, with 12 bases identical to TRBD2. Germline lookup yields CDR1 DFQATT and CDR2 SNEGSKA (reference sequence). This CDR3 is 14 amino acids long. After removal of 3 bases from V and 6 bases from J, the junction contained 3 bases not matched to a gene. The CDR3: CSASMTSGSNEQFF. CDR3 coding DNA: TGCAGTGCTAGTATGACTAGCGGGAGCAATGAGCAGTTCTTC.

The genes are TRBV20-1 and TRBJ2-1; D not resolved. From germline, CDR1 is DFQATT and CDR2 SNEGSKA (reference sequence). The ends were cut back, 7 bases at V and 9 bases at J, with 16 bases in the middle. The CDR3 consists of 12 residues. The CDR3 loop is CSVRSPGFEQFF. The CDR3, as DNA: TGCAGTGTTCGGAGCCCCGGGTTTGAGCAGTTCTTC.

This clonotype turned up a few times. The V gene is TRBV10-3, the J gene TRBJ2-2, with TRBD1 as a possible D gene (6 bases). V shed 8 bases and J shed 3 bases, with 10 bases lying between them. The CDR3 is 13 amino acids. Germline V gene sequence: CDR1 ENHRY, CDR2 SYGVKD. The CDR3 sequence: CAIQGLDTGELFF. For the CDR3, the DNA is TGTGCCATCCAGGGGTTGGACACCGGGGAGCTGTTTTTT.

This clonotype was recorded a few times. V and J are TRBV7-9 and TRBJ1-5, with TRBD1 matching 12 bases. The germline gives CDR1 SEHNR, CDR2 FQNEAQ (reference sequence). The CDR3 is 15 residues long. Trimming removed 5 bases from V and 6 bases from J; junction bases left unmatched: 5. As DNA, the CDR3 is TGTGCCAGCAGCCTGGGGACAGGGGGCGTTCAGCCCCAGCATTTT. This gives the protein CASSLGTGGVQPQHF.

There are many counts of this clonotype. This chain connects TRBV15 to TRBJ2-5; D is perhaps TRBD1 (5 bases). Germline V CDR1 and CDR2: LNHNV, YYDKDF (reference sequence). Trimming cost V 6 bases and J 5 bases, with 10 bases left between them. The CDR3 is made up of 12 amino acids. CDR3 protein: CATRGLMETQYF. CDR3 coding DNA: TGTGCCACCAGGGGGCTAATGGAGACCCAGTACTTC. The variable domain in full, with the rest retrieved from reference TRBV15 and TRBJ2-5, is DAMVIQNPRYQVTQFGKPVTLSCSQTLNHNVMYWYQQKSSQAPKLLFHYYDKDFNNEADTPDNFQSRRPNTSFCFLDIRSPGLGDTAMYLCATRGLMETQYFGPGTRLLVL.

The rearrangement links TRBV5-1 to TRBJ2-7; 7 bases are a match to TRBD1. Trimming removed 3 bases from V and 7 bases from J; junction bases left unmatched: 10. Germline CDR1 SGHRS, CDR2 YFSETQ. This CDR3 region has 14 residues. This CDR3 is CASSSPRDSSEQYF. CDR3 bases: TGCGCCAGCAGCTCCCCACGGGACAGTTCGGAGCAGTACTTC.

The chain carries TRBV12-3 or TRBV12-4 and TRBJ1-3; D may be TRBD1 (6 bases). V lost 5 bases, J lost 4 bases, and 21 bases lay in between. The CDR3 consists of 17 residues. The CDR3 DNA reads TGTGCCAGCAGTCTACTCGCAACTCGGACAGAGGGAAACACCATATATTTT. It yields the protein CASSLLATRTEGNTIYF.

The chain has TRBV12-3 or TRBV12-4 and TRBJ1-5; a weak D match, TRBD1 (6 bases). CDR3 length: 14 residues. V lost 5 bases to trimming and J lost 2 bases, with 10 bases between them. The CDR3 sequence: CASSRTEGNQPQHF. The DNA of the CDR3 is TGTGCCAGCAGTCGGACAGAGGGCAATCAGCCCCAGCATTTT.

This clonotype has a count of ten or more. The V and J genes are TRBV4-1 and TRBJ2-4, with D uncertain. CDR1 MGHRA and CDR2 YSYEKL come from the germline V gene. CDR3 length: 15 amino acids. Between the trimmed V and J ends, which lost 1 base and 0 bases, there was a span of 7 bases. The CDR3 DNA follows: TGCGCCAGCAGCCAAGGGAGTATAGCCAAAAACATTCAGTACTTC. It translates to CASSQGSIAKNIQYF.

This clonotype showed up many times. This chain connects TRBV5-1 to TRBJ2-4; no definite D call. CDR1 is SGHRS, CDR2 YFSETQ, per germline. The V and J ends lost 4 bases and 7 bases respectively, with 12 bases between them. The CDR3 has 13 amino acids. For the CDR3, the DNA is TGCGCCAGCAGCCCTTCCTCGTCGAACATTCAGTACTTC. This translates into CASSPSSSNIQYF.

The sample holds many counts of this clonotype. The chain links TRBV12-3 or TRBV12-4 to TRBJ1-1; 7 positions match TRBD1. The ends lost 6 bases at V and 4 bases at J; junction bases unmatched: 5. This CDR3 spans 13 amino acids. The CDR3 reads CASSHDRATEAFF. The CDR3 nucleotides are TGTGCCAGCAGCCATGACAGGGCCACTGAAGCTTTCTTT.

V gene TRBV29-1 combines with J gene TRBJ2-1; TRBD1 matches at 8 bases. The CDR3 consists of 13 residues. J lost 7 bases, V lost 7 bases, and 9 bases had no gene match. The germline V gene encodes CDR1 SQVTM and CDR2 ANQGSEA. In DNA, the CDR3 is TGCAGCGCGGGTCAGGGGGCAGTGAATGAGCAGTTCTTC. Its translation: CSAGQGAVNEQFF.

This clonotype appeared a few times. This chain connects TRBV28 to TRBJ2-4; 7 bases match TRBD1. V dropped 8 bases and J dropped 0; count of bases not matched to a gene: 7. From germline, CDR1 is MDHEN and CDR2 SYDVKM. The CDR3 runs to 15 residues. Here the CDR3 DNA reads TGTGCCAGCGGTGGACAGGTTTTAGCCAAAAACATTCAGTACTTC. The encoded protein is CASGGQVLAKNIQYF.

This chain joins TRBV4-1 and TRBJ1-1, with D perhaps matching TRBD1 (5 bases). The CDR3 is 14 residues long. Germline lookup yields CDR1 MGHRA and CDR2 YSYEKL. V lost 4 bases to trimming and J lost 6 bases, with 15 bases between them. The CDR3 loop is CASSPGAMGAEAFF. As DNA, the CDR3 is TGCGCCAGCAGCCCCGGGGCCATGGGGGCTGAAGCTTTCTTT.

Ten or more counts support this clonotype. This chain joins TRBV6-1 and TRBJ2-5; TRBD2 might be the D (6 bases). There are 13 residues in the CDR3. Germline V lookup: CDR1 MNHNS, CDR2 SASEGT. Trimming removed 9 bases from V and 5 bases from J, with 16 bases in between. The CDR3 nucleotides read TGTGCCAGTGCTAGCGCCATAATGGAGACCCAGTACTTC. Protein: CASASAIMETQYF.

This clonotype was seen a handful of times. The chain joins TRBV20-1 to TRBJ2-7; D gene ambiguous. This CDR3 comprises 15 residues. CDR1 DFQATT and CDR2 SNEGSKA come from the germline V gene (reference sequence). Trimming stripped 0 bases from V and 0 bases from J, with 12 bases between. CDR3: CSARDPPRSSYEQYF. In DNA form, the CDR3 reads TGCAGTGCTAGAGATCCCCCCAGGAGCTCCTACGAGCAGTACTTC.

The CDR3 bases are TGCAGCGTTTACAATCTAGCGGGCCTCGAGAATGAGCAGTTCTTC. Its protein product is CSVYNLAGLENEQFF. V is TRBV29-1 and J is TRBJ2-1, with TRBD2 matching 8 bases. The J segment lost 7 bases and the V segment lost 5 bases, leaving 13 bases of the junction unmatched. The CDR3 length is 15 residues. CDR1 SQVTM and CDR2 ANQGSEA come from the germline V gene.

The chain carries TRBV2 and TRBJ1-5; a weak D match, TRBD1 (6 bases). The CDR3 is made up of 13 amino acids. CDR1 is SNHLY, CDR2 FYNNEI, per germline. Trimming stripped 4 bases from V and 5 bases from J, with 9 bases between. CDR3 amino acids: CASSVAGDQPQHF. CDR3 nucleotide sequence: TGTGCCAGCAGTGTGGCAGGGGATCAGCCCCAGCATTTT. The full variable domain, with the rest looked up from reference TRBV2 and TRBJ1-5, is EPEVTQTPSHQVTQMGQEVILRCVPISNHLYFYWYRQILGQKVEFLVSFYNNEISEKSEIFDDQFSVERPDGSNFTLKIRSTKLEDSAMYFCASSVAGDQPQHFGDGTRLSIL.

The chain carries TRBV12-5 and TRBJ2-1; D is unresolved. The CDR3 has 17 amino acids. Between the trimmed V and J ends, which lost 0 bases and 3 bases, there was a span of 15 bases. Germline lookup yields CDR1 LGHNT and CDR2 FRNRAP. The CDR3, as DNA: TGTGCTAGTGGTTTGGTACTTAAGGGCGGAAACTACAATGAGCAGTTCTTC. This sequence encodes CASGLVLKGGNYNEQFF.

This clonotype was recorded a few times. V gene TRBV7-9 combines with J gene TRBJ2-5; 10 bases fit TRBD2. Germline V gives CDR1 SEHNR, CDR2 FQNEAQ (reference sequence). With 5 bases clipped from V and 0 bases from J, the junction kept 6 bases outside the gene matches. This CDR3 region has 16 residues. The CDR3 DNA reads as TGTGCCAGCAGCCTCGGACTAGCGGTGTACCAAGAGACCCAGTACTTC. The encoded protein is CASSLGLAVYQETQYF.

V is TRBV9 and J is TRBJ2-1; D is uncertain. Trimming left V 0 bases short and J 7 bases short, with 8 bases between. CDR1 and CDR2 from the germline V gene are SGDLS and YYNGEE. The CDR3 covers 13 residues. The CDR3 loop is CASSVASGNEQFF. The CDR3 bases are TGTGCCAGCAGCGTAGCCAGTGGGAATGAGCAGTTCTTC.

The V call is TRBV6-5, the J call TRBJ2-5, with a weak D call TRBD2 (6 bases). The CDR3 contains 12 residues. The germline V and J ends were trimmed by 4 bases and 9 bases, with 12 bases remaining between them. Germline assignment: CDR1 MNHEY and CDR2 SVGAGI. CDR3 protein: CASSLTGEAQYF. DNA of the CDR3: TGTGCCAGCAGTTTGACGGGGGAGGCCCAGTACTTC.